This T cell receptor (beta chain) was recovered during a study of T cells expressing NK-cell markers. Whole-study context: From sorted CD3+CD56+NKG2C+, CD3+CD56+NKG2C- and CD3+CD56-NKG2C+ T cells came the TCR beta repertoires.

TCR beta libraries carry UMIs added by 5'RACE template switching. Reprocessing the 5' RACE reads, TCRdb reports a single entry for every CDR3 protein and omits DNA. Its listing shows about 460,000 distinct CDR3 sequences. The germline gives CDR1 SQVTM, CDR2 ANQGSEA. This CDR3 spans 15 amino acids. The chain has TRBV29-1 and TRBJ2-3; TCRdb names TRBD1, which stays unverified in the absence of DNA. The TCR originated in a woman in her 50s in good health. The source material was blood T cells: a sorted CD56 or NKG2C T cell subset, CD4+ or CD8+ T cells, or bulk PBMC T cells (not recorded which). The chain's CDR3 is CSVQRTGGTADTQYF.